This TCR beta chain was obtained from a study of metastatic and nonmetastatic thyroid tumors. About the study: Repertoires of blood and of tissue (tumor or nodule) from malignant and benign thyroid patients were compared.

Germline V CDR1 and CDR2: MDHEN, SYDVKM. The CDR3 loop spans 15 amino acids. The germline V and J ends were trimmed by 1 base and 3 bases, with 9 bases remaining between them. In the source study's methods: The distant-metastasis classifier for papillary thyroid cancer was built from CDR3 differences across clinicopathological groups. Via MiXCR, TCRdb re-called the PCR reads. The V and J calls were determined by TCRdb, not by the authors. The data contain around 20,000 clones, roughly 12% of them singletons. Each patient came to thyroid surgery without any prior treatment (of any kind). Findings and limits, study-wide: Malignant thyroid tumors reportedly had TCR beta diversity that was significantly higher than in benign nodules, in blood and tumor.

This clone was picked up many times. Its specificity is not known. The sample consisted of blood. The clonotype originates from a female donor with papillary thyroid cancer or a benign thyroid nodule (not recorded which). Some clones in this sample may be carry-over from other donors' samples. The rearrangement uses TRBV28 and TRBJ2-2, with no clear D. Written as DNA, the CDR3 is TGTGCCAGCAGTTTATTGGCGGATTACACCGGGGAGCTGTTTTTT. This translates into CASSLLADYTGELFF.